The 4 T cell receptor beta chains reported below all come from one sample, sequenced in a study of memory B cells and T cells in multiple sclerosis. The protocol was immunoSEQ multiplex PCR, while the TCRdb copy is restricted to in-frame clones and leaves out a portion. The sample includes about 32,000 clones, about 83% of them seen just once. Separate sequencing covered autoproliferating (CFSE-dim) and non-proliferating (CFSE-high) T cells from stimulus-free culture. Pooled replicate wells came from around 50 million CFSE-labeled PBMCs cultured approximately seven days without stimulus. The antigens for these receptors are not known. Material: PBMCs from blood kept in culture. The receptor set was obtained from a human donor with multiple sclerosis.

The chain employs TRBV6-1 and TRBJ2-3; 9 nucleotides align to TRBD2. There are 15 residues in the CDR3. The germline CDR1 and CDR2 sequences are MNHNS and SASEGT. V lost 2 bases, J lost 4 bases, and 4 bases stayed unmatched. This CDR3 reads CASSEPAGGPDTQYF. The CDR3 DNA follows: TGTGCCAGCAGTGAACCAGCGGGAGGCCCAGATACGCAGTATTTT.

The rearrangement uses TRBV7-8 and TRBJ2-1; possibly TRBD1 for D (5 bases). The germline V and J ends were trimmed by 8 bases and 8 bases, with 10 bases remaining between them. This CDR3 region has 11 residues. Germline lookup yields CDR1 SGHVS and CDR2 FQNEAQ. CDR3 region: CASLDSDEQFF. CDR3 in DNA: TGTGCCAGCCTTGACAGCGATGAGCAGTTCTTC. The variable domain in full, completed from reference TRBV7-8 and TRBJ2-1, reads GAGVSQSPRYKVAKRGQDVALRCDPISGHVSLFWYQQALGQGPEFLTYFQNEAQLDKSGLPSDRFFAERPEGSVSTLKIQRTQQEDSAVYLCASLDSDEQFFGPGTRLTVL.

V and J are TRBV13 and TRBJ1-1; D might be TRBD1 (5 bases). Germline V gives CDR1 PRHDT, CDR2 FYEKMQ (reference sequence). This CDR3 region has 15 residues. With 7 bases removed from V and 3 bases from J, the gap between germline ends came to 18 bases. In DNA form, the CDR3 reads TGTGCCAGCACCTCCCGGGGGGGTTCGGACACTGAAGCTTTCTTT. Translation: CASTSRGGSDTEAFF. Variable domain in full (rest from reference TRBV13 and TRBJ1-1): AAGVIQSPRHLIKEKRETATLKCYPIPRHDTVYWYQQGPGQDPQFLISFYEKMQSDKGSIPDRFSAQQFSDYHSELNMSSLELGDSALYFCASTSRGGSDTEAFFGQGTRLTVV.

This chain connects TRBV2 to TRBJ2-1, with TRBD2 matching over 9 bases. Germline V CDR1 and CDR2: SNHLY, FYNNEI. The CDR3 spans 16 residues. J gave up 8 bases and V 1 base, and 9 bases lay outside the gene matches. The CDR3 coding sequence is TGTGCCAGCAGTGAAGAAGGCGGGGGGGCCGTCCATGAGCAGTTCTTC. Protein sequence: CASSEEGGGAVHEQFF. The full variable domain, in which reference TRBV2 and TRBJ2-1 provide the parts outside the CDR3, is EPEVTQTPSHQVTQMGQEVILRCVPISNHLYFYWYRQILGQKVEFLVSFYNNEISEKSEIFDDQFSVERPDGSNFTLKIRSTKLEDSAMYFCASSEEGGGAVHEQFFGPGTRLTVL.